This T cell receptor beta chain is from a study of cytomegalovirus exposure and HLA in healthy donors. The CDR3 consists of 16 residues. Germline V lookup: CDR1 MDHEN, CDR2 SYDVKM. V gave up 5 bases and J gave up 0 bases; unmatched junction bases: 5. The protocol was immunoSEQ multiplex PCR, while the TCRdb copy is restricted to in-frame clones and leaves out a portion. The data hold more than 45,000 clones, with 89% observed a single time. Study-level results: Most TCR sequences were seen very rarely across donors, but some public TCRs occurred in many. There were 150 to 200 TCR beta chains listed as cytomegalovirus-associated. For cytomegalovirus status, the classifier reportedly gave diagnoses with high specificity and sensitivity.

Comments on this clone: What it recognizes is unknown.

The V call is TRBV28, the J call TRBJ2-3; 10 bases map to TRBD1. This TCR derives from a young woman in good health and CMV-seronegative. Material for sequencing was PBMCs. CDR3 loop: CASSVTGGGSTDTQYF. The CDR3 DNA sequence: TGTGCCAGCAGTGTGACAGGGGGCGGGAGCACAGATACGCAGTATTTT.